This TCR beta chain was recovered during a study of blood T cell repertoires in COVID-19. Turning to the study itself: Italy, Spain and the United States were the sources of the convalescent and acute COVID-19 samples. The cDNA or gDNA used as material had been derived from T cells, B-cell-depleted T cells, or PBMCs.

The CDR3 is 15 residues long. Germline CDR1 LGHDT, CDR2 YNNKEL (reference sequence). V shed 4 bases and J shed 2 bases, with 15 bases lying between them. This clone was recorded a few times. Original analysis: Amplification from reference gene primers served as the basis for estimated nucleated cell counts. Generated by immunoSEQ multiplex PCR, the TCRdb table keeps only in-frame clones and is missing some. V and J calls and clone size come straight from that table; D and trimming were deduced from the DNA. The sample has fewer than 300,000 clones, approximately 86% seen once. The clonotype originates from a woman between 18 and 29 years old with acute or convalescent COVID-19. The chain recombines TRBV3-1 (or the pseudogene TRBV3-2) with TRBJ2-7, with D tentatively TRBD2 (6 bases). The specimen sequenced was peripheral blood. For the CDR3, the DNA is TGTGCCAGCAGCCTTTTTAGCGGCAGGACCTACGAGCAGTACTTC. As protein: CASSLFSGRTYEQYF.